Listed below are T cell receptor beta chains from one sample, sequenced in a study of blood T cells in healthy people across ages. A single record per CDR3 protein comes from TCRdb applying MiXCR to the 5' RACE reads. The sample shows approximately 800,000 distinct CDR3 sequences, 20% to 30% of them seen only once. These sequences were also reported in another study, on T cells of mothers and their children.

The sample was blood. Source of these receptors: a boy younger than 18 in good health. Both conserved end residues are part of each CDR3. The D gene is left open where the match is weak. Rows give clone size only sometimes, using once, few, many, or a class for an expanded clone.

TRBJ2-7 - - TRBV28 CASRSESSEQYF TGTGCCAGCAGAAGCGAGAGCAGCGAGCAGTACTTC
TRBJ1-3 few - TRBV7-3 CASSPGGNGNTIYF TGTGCCAGCAGCCCTGGGGGTAACGGAAACACCATATATTTT
TRBJ1-1 - - TRBV4-3 CASSQDKDLYTEAFF TGCGCCAGCAGCCAAGATAAGGACCTTTACACTGAAGCTTTCTTT
TRBJ2-7 - TRBD1 TRBV5-1 CASSPRQGDGEQYF TGCGCCAGCAGCCCCAGACAGGGGGACGGGGAGCAGTACTTC
TRBJ2-3 - - TRBV4-2 CASSSGARSTDTQYF TGTGCCAGCAGTTCCGGGGCTAGGTCAACAGATACGCAGTATTTT
TRBJ1-1 once - TRBV5-1 CASSLEHSKLSFF TGCGCCAGCAGCTTGGAGCACAGCAAGTTGTCTTTCTTT
TRBJ1-2 few - TRBV7-9 CASSLGGGPLVGYTF TGTGCCAGCAGCCTAGGGGGGGGGCCTCTGGTTGGCTACACCTTC
TRBJ1-1 - - TRBV20-1 CSARSEVEAFF TGCAGTGCTAGGTCAGAGGTTGAAGCTTTCTTT
TRBJ1-4 few TRBD1 TRBV29-1 CSVEVLDRNEKLFF TGCAGCGTTGAAGTATTGGACAGGAATGAAAAACTGTTTTTT
TRBJ1-1 - - TRBV19 CASSMDASTEAFF TGTGCCAGTAGTATGGACGCGAGCACTGAAGCTTTCTTT
TRBJ2-4 few - TRBV12-3/TRBV12-4 CASSLSFGGFPRLAKNIQYF TGTGCCAGCAGTTTATCGTTTGGGGGCTTCCCAAGATTAGCCAAAAACATTCAGTACTTC
TRBJ1-3 - - TRBV6-1 CASSEGNSGNTIYF TGTGCCAGCAGTGAGGGGAACTCTGGAAACACCATATATTTT
TRBJ2-5 few TRBD2 TRBV7-3 CASSPAGGLAGTQYF TGTGCCAGCAGCCCGGCGGGAGGGCTAGCTGGGACCCAGTACTTC
TRBJ1-4 - - TRBV24-1 CATSDPRGQGEKLFF TGTGCCACCAGTGACCCGAGGGGCCAGGGCGAAAAACTGTTTTTT
TRBJ1-2 - - TRBV29-1 CSVSQQRTGSGGGYTF TGCAGCGTCTCGCAACAGAGGACGGGGAGTGGCGGTGGCTACACCTTC
TRBJ2-1 - TRBD1 TRBV11-2 CASSSNRDRGGQVDEQFF TGTGCCAGCAGCTCAAACCGGGACAGGGGAGGGCAGGTTGATGAGCAGTTCTTC
TRBJ1-5 few TRBD1 TRBV7-2 CASSPEITGGNQPQHF TGTGCCAGCAGCCCAGAAATAACAGGGGGCAATCAGCCCCAGCATTTT
TRBJ2-1 - - TRBV4-3 CASSKGLTNYNEQFF TGCGCCAGCAGCAAGGGACTTACGAACTACAATGAGCAGTTCTTC
TRBJ1-1 - TRBD1 TRBV6-5 CASRGQGAVTEAFF TGTGCCAGCAGGGGACAGGGGGCGGTCACTGAAGCTTTCTTT
TRBJ2-1 few - TRBV7-3 CASSSDLYNEQFF TGTGCCAGCAGCTCCGACCTGTACAATGAGCAGTTCTTC
TRBJ2-1 - TRBD1 TRBV5-1 CASSGTGGASEQFF TGCGCCAGCAGCGGGACAGGGGGCGCGAGTGAGCAGTTCTTC
TRBJ2-5 few - TRBV24-1 CATSEGDLQETQYF TGTGCCACCAGTGAGGGGGACCTTCAAGAGACCCAGTACTTC
TRBJ2-7 few - TRBV7-6 CASSLVQGGSSYEQYF TGTGCCAGCAGCTTAGTCCAGGGGGGGAGCTCCTACGAGCAGTACTTC
TRBJ2-7 - - TRBV20-1 CSARLQGGPYEQYF TGCAGTGCTAGACTCCAGGGGGGCCCCTACGAGCAGTACTTC
TRBJ2-7 few - TRBV5-5 CASSLKGHEQYF TGTGCCAGCAGCTTGAAAGGACACGAGCAGTACTTC
TRBJ1-2 once - TRBV10-3 CAISESITGGGSYGYTF TGTGCCATCAGTGAGTCGATCACGGGGGGCGGTAGCTATGGCTACACCTTC
TRBJ2-5 - - TRBV4-3 CASSQDTGRETQYF TGCGCCAGCAGCCAAGATACAGGCCGGGAGACCCAGTACTTC
TRBJ2-4 few - TRBV20-1 CSARNRAVQDIQYF TGCAGTGCTAGAAACAGAGCAGTTCAAGACATTCAGTACTTC
TRBJ2-7 - - TRBV9 CASSRSSTYEQYF TGTGCCAGCAGCCGCTCCTCAACCTACGAGCAGTACTTC
TRBJ2-3 - - TRBV19 CASSSEGAKTQYF TGTGCCAGTAGTTCGGAGGGGGCCAAAACGCAGTATTTT
TRBJ1-1 - TRBD1 TRBV6-2/TRBV6-3 CASRPRQGNTEAFF TGTGCCAGCAGGCCAAGACAGGGGAACACCGAAGCTTTCTTT
TRBJ2-3 - - TRBV4-1 CASSQLTARDTQYF TGCGCCAGCAGCCAGTTGACAGCGAGAGATACGCAGTATTTT
TRBJ2-1 - - TRBV30 CAWNRDASSYNEQFF TGTGCCTGGAACCGGGACGCGAGCTCCTACAATGAGCAGTTCTTC
TRBJ2-2 few TRBD2 TRBV4-1 CAGSLMGTTLGGELFF TGCGCCGGCAGCCTGATGGGGACTACCTTAGGCGGGGAGCTGTTTTTT
TRBJ2-1 - TRBD1 TRBV7-9 CASSWPGQGVRGNEQFF TGTGCCAGCAGCTGGCCCGGACAGGGGGTACGAGGGAATGAGCAATTCTTC
TRBJ2-1 - - TRBV6-2/TRBV6-3 CASSYRDWDIEQFF TGTGCCAGCAGCTACCGGGACTGGGACATTGAGCAGTTCTTC
TRBJ1-4 - TRBD1 TRBV19 CASGDRAGEKLFF TGTGCCAGCGGCGACAGGGCTGGTGAAAAACTGTTTTTT
TRBJ2-7 - - TRBV12-3/TRBV12-4 CASNLGQGTLYEQYF TGTGCCAGCAATTTAGGGCAGGGGACCCTCTACGAGCAGTACTTC
TRBJ2-7 few - TRBV20-1 CSARDFRSSYEQYF TGCAGTGCTAGAGATTTCAGGTCATCCTACGAGCAGTACTTC
TRBJ2-7 - - TRBV9 CASSPSTGRYEQYF TGTGCCAGCAGCCCAAGCACCGGACGCTACGAGCAGTACTTC
TRBJ2-7 - TRBD1 TRBV5-1 CASSLQQGSSYEQYF TGCGCCAGCAGCTTACAACAGGGGAGCTCCTACGAGCAGTACTTC
TRBJ2-1 few TRBD2 TRBV7-9 CASSVRLAATHDNEQFF TGTGCCAGCAGCGTCAGACTAGCGGCCACACACGATAATGAGCAGTTCTTC
TRBJ2-7 - TRBD1 TRBV20-1 CSAYGQGASYGQYF TGCAGTGCATATGGACAGGGCGCCTCGTATGGGCAGTACTTC
TRBJ2-4 few TRBD1 TRBV7-3 CASSSGTGGLGRDIQYF TGTGCCAGCAGCTCCGGGACAGGGGGATTGGGTCGGGACATTCAGTACTTC